This entry lists 27 T cell receptor beta chains sequenced from one sample in a study of human thymus T cells. Data came from immunoSEQ multiplex PCR; TCRdb stores just in-frame clones and leaves some out. The data hold about 44,000 clones, with approximately 95% observed a single time. Material: blood. These receptors were obtained from a boy in the first two years of life with a congenital heart defect but otherwise immunologically healthy.

In DNA, the CDR3 is TGTGCCAGCAGCTCCCACAGCGGAGATGAGCAGTTCTTC. Its translation is CASSSHSGDEQFF. The chain has TRBV7-2 and TRBJ2-1; possibly TRBD2 for D (5 bases). The CDR3 loop spans 13 amino acids. Germline CDR1 and CDR2: SGHTA and FQGNSA. The ends were cut back, 4 bases at V and 8 bases at J, with 12 bases in the middle.

A single count supports this clone. This chain joins TRBV5-1 and TRBJ2-3; D may be TRBD2 (7 bases). Trimming removed 0 bases from V and 4 bases from J, with 12 bases in between. Germline values: CDR1 SGHRS, CDR2 YFSETQ. The CDR3 covers 15 residues. The CDR3 loop is CASSLDGGGADTQYF. CDR3 nucleotides: TGCGCCAGCAGCTTGGATGGGGGGGGCGCAGATACGCAGTATTTT.

The chain employs TRBV7-2 and TRBJ1-1; possible D gene TRBD1, 5 bases. From germline, CDR1 is SGHTA and CDR2 FQGNSA. The CDR3 length is 14 residues. Trimming removed 3 bases at V and 0 bases at J, with 8 bases between. As DNA, the CDR3 is TGTGCCAGCAGCTTCGCAGGGATGAACACTGAAGCTTTCTTT. The encoded protein is CASSFAGMNTEAFF.

The rearrangement joins TRBV7-2 to TRBJ2-7; 7 bases align to TRBD1. Germline V gene lookup returns CDR1 SGHTA and CDR2 FQGNSA. The CDR3 has 14 residues. After removal of 5 bases from V and 1 base from J, the junction contained 5 bases not matched to a gene. The CDR3 nucleotides are TGTGCCAGCAGCCTATCGGACAGGTCCTACGAGCAGTACTTC. It codes for CASSLSDRSYEQYF. The variable domain in full, with the rest retrieved from reference TRBV7-2 and TRBJ2-7, is GAGVSQSPSNKVTEKGKDVELRCDPISGHTALYWYRQSLGQGLEFLIYFQGNSAPDKSGLPSDRFSAERTGGSVSTLTIQRTQQEDSAVYLCASSLSDRSYEQYFGPGTRLTVT.

The chain uses TRBV11-2 and TRBJ1-5; perhaps TRBD1 as D (6 bases). The ends were cut back, 1 base at V and 6 bases at J, with 16 bases in the middle. The CDR3 runs 16 residues. The germline gives CDR1 SGHAT, CDR2 FQNNGV. The CDR3 sequence is CASSLGPGGAGQPQHF. Here the CDR3 DNA reads TGTGCCAGCAGCTTAGGTCCGGGGGGGGCAGGTCAGCCCCAGCATTTT.

This clone occurred once. V usage is TRBV5-1 and J usage is TRBJ2-3; 9 bases align to TRBD2. Germline V gives CDR1 SGHRS, CDR2 YFSETQ. This CDR3 spans 18 amino acids. The J segment lost 3 bases and the V segment lost 4 bases, leaving 15 bases of the junction unmatched. In nucleotides, the CDR3 is TGCGCCAGCAGCCTCCTTGAGCGGGGGGTAGGGAGGACAGATACGCAGTATTTT. Its translation is CASSLLERGVGRTDTQYF. Full variable domain (missing parts from reference TRBV5-1 and TRBJ2-3): KAGVTQTPRYLIKTRGQQVTLSCSPISGHRSVSWYQQTPGQGLQFLFEYFSETQRNKGNFPGRFSGRQFSNSRSEMNVSTLELGDSALYLCASSLLERGVGRTDTQYFGPGTRLTVL.

V and J are TRBV5-6 and TRBJ1-1; no clear D gene. Germline CDR1 is SGHDT and CDR2 is YYEEEE. The CDR3 length is 14 residues. Trimming removed 5 bases from V and 4 bases from J, with 15 bases in between. The CDR3 loop reads CASSFRPESTEAFF. CDR3 DNA sequence: TGTGCCAGCAGTTTCCGACCTGAAAGCACTGAAGCTTTCTTT.

This clone was seen a single time. This sequence joins TRBV2 and TRBJ2-3, with D uncertain. V was cut by 9 bases and J by 7 bases, with 17 bases left in between. CDR1 is SNHLY and CDR2 is FYNNEI in the germline V gene. This CDR3 comprises 13 residues. DNA of the CDR3: TGTGCCAGAAGGACCCCACTACAAAATACGCAGTATTTT. Its translation: CARRTPLQNTQYF.

The rearrangement uses TRBV5-1 and TRBJ2-5; 14 positions agree with TRBD2. This CDR3 comprises 17 residues. V lost 4 bases, J lost 0 bases, and 5 bases stayed unmatched. Germline V gene sequence: CDR1 SGHRS, CDR2 YFSETQ. The CDR3 loop is CASSPGLAGGYQETQYF. The CDR3 DNA reads TGCGCCAGCAGCCCCGGACTAGCGGGGGGCTACCAAGAGACCCAGTACTTC.

V and J are TRBV11-3 and TRBJ2-7, with 7 bases matching TRBD1. V lost 5 bases and J lost 2; bases outside the gene matches: 9. Germline V gene sequence: CDR1 SGHNT, CDR2 YENEEA. This CDR3 comprises 15 residues. Here the CDR3 DNA reads TGTGCCAGCAGCCCGTCGCAGCAGGGGGCCTACGAGCAGTACTTC. This encodes CASSPSQQGAYEQYF.

This clone has only one observation. The rearrangement links TRBV27 to TRBJ2-3; 9 positions match TRBD2. The CDR3 consists of 14 residues. CDR1 is MNHEY and CDR2 is SMNVEV in the germline V gene (reference sequence). The junction had 4 bases not matched to a gene; V was cut back by 5 bases and J by 4 bases. CDR3 in amino acids: CASSLAGPADTQYF. CDR3 DNA sequence: TGTGCCAGCAGTCTAGCGGGGCCCGCAGATACGCAGTATTTT.

The V call is TRBV5-4, the J call TRBJ2-5; 8 bases are a match to TRBD2. Germline V gene data show CDR1 as SGHNT and CDR2 as YYREEE (reference sequence). This CDR3 contains 14 residues. Trimming cost V 0 bases and J 5 bases; bases outside gene matches: 3. CDR3 bases: TGTGCCAGCAGCTTGGCTCCTAGCGGGGAGACCCAGTACTTC. It codes for CASSLAPSGETQYF.

The chain is built from TRBV6-5 and TRBJ2-2, with 8 bases that match TRBD2. The germline CDR1 and CDR2 sequences are MNHEY and SVGAGI. The CDR3 sequence is 16 residues long. J gave up 6 bases and V 6 bases, and 12 bases lay outside the gene matches. CDR3 region: CASRYRPGLGAGELFF. The CDR3 nucleotides read TGTGCCAGCAGGTACCGTCCGGGACTAGGGGCCGGGGAGCTGTTTTTT.

The CDR3 DNA is TGTGCCAGCACCCCGATTAACGCAGATACGCAGTATTTT. Translation gives CASTPINADTQYF. V and J are TRBV9 and TRBJ2-3, with D hard to call. V was trimmed by 6 bases and J by 4 bases, leaving 12 bases between them. CDR3 length equals 13 residues. The germline V gene encodes CDR1 SGDLS and CDR2 YYNGEE. Full variable domain (remainder filled in from reference TRBV9 and TRBJ2-3): DSGVTQTPKHLITATGQRVTLRCSPRSGDLSVYWYQQSLDQGLQFLIQYYNGEERAKGNILERFSAQQFPDLHSELNLSSLELGDSALYFCASTPINADTQYFGPGTRLTVL.

The chain recombines TRBV6-6 with TRBJ2-7, with TRBD2 matching 11 bases. With V trimmed by 5 bases and J by 2 bases, 5 bases remained unmatched. CDR1 is MNHNY and CDR2 is SVGAGI in the germline V gene (reference sequence). The CDR3 consists of 15 residues. In nucleotides, the CDR3 is TGTGCCAGCAGTCTACTAGCGGGGGCTACCTACGAGCAGTACTTC. The encoded protein is CASSLLAGATYEQYF.

CDR3 sequence reads: CASSLRQGLHNEQFF. The CDR3 nucleotides read TGTGCCAGCAGCTTAAGACAGGGTTTACACAATGAGCAGTTCTTC. The rearrangement links TRBV7-9 to TRBJ2-1, with 7 bases matching TRBD1. There are 15 residues in the CDR3. Germline V CDR1 and CDR2: SEHNR, FQNEAQ (reference sequence). V gave up 2 bases and J gave up 5 bases; unmatched junction bases: 6.

This sequence joins TRBV30 and TRBJ2-7; D is uncertain. The CDR3 contains 13 residues. Germline V gene data show CDR1 as GTSNPN and CDR2 as SVGIG (reference sequence). Here the CDR3 DNA reads TGTGCATACGGCAGCCTCGCCTCCTACGAGCAGTACTTC. Its protein product is CAYGSLASYEQYF.

This clone has just one count. This sequence joins TRBV10-3 and TRBJ2-1; tentative D call: TRBD2 (6 bases). V was cut by 4 bases and J by 6 bases, with 10 bases left in between. The CDR3 runs to 13 residues. Germline lookup yields CDR1 ENHRY and CDR2 SYGVKD. CDR3 protein: CAISGGVANEQFF. In DNA form, the CDR3 reads TGTGCCATCAGTGGGGGGGTGGCCAATGAGCAGTTCTTC.

The rearrangement uses TRBV6-1 and TRBJ1-6, with D unclear. The CDR3 is 13 residues long. CDR1 is MNHNS, CDR2 SASEGT, per germline. V dropped 3 bases and J dropped 10 bases, with 10 bases sitting between them. Here the CDR3 reads CASSDRTGSPLHF. CDR3 bases: TGTGCCAGCAGTGACCGGACGGGGTCACCCCTCCACTTT.

CDR3 bases: TGCGCCAGCAGCTCACGCGGACAGGAAACCACTGAAGCTTTCTTT. This encodes CASSSRGQETTEAFF. The V call is TRBV5-1, the J call TRBJ1-1; TRBD1 aligns across 7 bases. Germline loops: CDR1 SGHRS, CDR2 YFSETQ. V shed 3 bases, J shed 4 bases, and the junction held 9 bases outside the gene matches. This CDR3 spans 15 amino acids.

This rearrangement joins TRBV27 to TRBJ2-1; 10 bases fit TRBD2. Unmatched junction bases numbered 11, after V lost 1 base and J lost 8 bases. The CDR3 runs to 17 residues. Germline CDR1 reads MNHEY; CDR2 reads SMNVEV (reference sequence). The CDR3 nucleotides are TGTGCCAGCAGTTTATATCCCCGGAGCGGGGGGGCCGATGAGCAGTTCTTC. Protein product: CASSLYPRSGGADEQFF.

This chain links TRBV6-5 with TRBJ2-7; 7 nucleotides align to TRBD1. V shed 6 bases, J shed 3 bases, and the junction held 8 bases outside the gene matches. CDR1 and CDR2 from the germline V gene are MNHEY and SVGAGI. The length of the CDR3 is 14 residues. Written as DNA, the CDR3 is TGTGCCAGCAGACCCGGGACAGTCCTCTACGAGCAGTACTTC. It encodes CASRPGTVLYEQYF.

The chain joins TRBV27 to TRBJ1-1; TRBD1 might be the D (5 bases). This CDR3 is 13 amino acids long. V was pared by 2 bases and J by 8 bases, with 12 bases between. CDR1 and CDR2 (germline): MNHEY, SMNVEV (reference sequence). CDR3 nucleotide sequence: TGTGCCAGCAGTTTAGGAAGGGGCAGGGAAGCTTTCTTT. It is translated as CASSLGRGREAFF.

The CDR3 reads CASSQSETSGGTWETQYF. The CDR3 nucleotides read TGCGCCAGCAGTCAATCTGAGACTAGCGGGGGGACTTGGGAGACCCAGTACTTC. The chain uses TRBV23-1 and TRBJ2-5; TRBD2 matches 13 bases. Being an ORF, TRBV23-1 has a function that is uncertain. The CDR3 has 18 amino acids. The V segment lost 0 bases and the J segment 5 bases; nucleotides outside the gene matches: 9.

V and J are TRBV28 and TRBJ2-2; maybe TRBD1 (5 bases). This CDR3 spans 14 amino acids. The V end lost 4 bases, the J end lost 3 bases, and 9 bases lay between the germline ends. CDR1 and CDR2 from the germline V gene are MDHEN and SYDVKM. This CDR3 is CASSSQAHTGELFF. In DNA form, the CDR3 reads TGTGCCAGCAGTTCACAGGCCCACACCGGGGAGCTGTTTTTT.

V gene TRBV5-1 combines with J gene TRBJ2-5, with TRBD1 identical over 8 bases. Trimming took 2 bases from V and 2 from J; bases not matched to a gene: 5. CDR3 length: 15 residues. Germline lookup yields CDR1 SGHRS and CDR2 YFSETQ. The CDR3 DNA is TGCGCCAGCAGCTTCCGGGACAGGTCACAAGAGACCCAGTACTTC. Protein: CASSFRDRSQETQYF.

The genes are TRBV11-3 and TRBJ2-5; 8 bases agree with TRBD1. CDR3 length equals 15 residues. Germline V gene lookup returns CDR1 SGHNT and CDR2 YENEEA. V gave up 4 bases and J gave up 3 bases; unmatched junction bases: 7. CDR3 region: CASSYRQGPKETQYF. In DNA, the CDR3 is TGTGCCAGCAGCTACCGACAGGGGCCCAAAGAGACCCAGTACTTC.